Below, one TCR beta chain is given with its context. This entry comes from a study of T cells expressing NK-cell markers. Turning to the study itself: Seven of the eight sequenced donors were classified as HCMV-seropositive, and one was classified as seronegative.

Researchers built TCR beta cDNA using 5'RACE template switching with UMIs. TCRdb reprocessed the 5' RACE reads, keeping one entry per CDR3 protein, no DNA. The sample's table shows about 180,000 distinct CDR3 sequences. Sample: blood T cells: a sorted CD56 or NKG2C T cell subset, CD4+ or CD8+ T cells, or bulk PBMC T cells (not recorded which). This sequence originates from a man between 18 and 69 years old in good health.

The chain's CDR3 is CASSQETETQYF. The chain has TRBV4-1 and TRBJ2-5. The CDR3 runs 12 residues. Germline V gene data show CDR1 as MGHRA and CDR2 as YSYEKL.